The entry below gives a single T cell receptor (beta chain) sequence along with its context. The data stem from a study of control samples from healthy donors and cancer patients. Generated by immunoSEQ multiplex PCR, the TCRdb table keeps only in-frame clones and is missing some. The data show about 150,000 clones, about 94% seen once. V lost 0 bases, J lost 13 bases, and 14 bases lay in between. CDR1 SGHDT and CDR2 YYEEEE come from the germline V gene. The CDR3 loop spans 13 amino acids. This chain connects TRBV5-6 to TRBJ2-1, with a tentative D call TRBD2 (5 bases). The sequenced sample consisted of blood. This receptor was identified in a man aged 35 to 55 in good health. The CDR3 is CASSLGDGGTQFF. CDR3 DNA sequence: TGTGCCAGCAGCTTGGGTGACGGAGGCACTCAGTTCTTC.